This T cell receptor beta chain was recovered during a study of blood T cell repertoires in COVID-19. Overall study: The cDNA or gDNA used as material had been derived from T cells, B-cell-depleted T cells, or PBMCs.

CDR1 LGHDT and CDR2 YNNKEL come from the germline V gene (reference sequence). The length of the CDR3 is 14 residues. Trimming cost V 0 bases and J 8 bases, with 11 bases left between them. As processed by the authors: Counts of nucleated cells, estimated from reference gene primer amplification, were obtained. Profiled with immunoSEQ multiplex PCR; TCRdb holds only in-frame clones, not every one. The D gene and trimming were derived from the DNA, and the V and J assignments and clone size from that table. The data show about 180,000 clones, 70% to 90% seen once. Specimen: peripheral blood. The source is a man in his 70s with active or convalescent COVID-19. This chain uses TRBV3-1 (or the pseudogene TRBV3-2) with TRBJ1-5, with D unclear. CDR3 bases: TGTGCCAGCAGCCAAGACAATTCCGGGGAGCCCCAGCATTTT. Protein sequence: CASSQDNSGEPQHF.